Listed here are 13 T cell receptor beta chains from one sample, sequenced in a study of shared clonotypes between healthy human individuals. This table comes from immunoSEQ multiplex PCR, and its TCRdb copy is limited to in-frame clones, with some not included. The data contain a few million clones, 85% to 95% of them singletons. Sequencing input: naive CD4+ T cells from PBMCs. Subset of the sample: CD45RA+ positively selected. These receptors came from a man between 18 and 29 years old in good health. Some clones in this sample may be carry-over from other donors' samples.

V and J are TRBV29-1 and TRBJ2-3, with 9 bases matching TRBD2. The V and J ends lost 7 bases and 7 bases, in that order; junction bases with no gene match: 6. Germline CDR1 SQVTM, CDR2 ANQGSEA. The CDR3 loop spans 12 amino acids. The CDR3 DNA follows: TGCAGCGGCCAGCGGGAGGCAAATACGCAGTATTTT. As protein: CSGQREANTQYF.

V usage is TRBV30 and J usage is TRBJ1-5; 10 bases fit TRBD1. Germline CDR1 is GTSNPN and CDR2 is SVGIG (reference sequence). V lost 1 base and J lost 7; bases outside the gene matches: 4. There are 14 residues in the CDR3. CDR3 nucleotide sequence: TGTGCCTGGAGTGGCCGGGACAGGGGCCAGCCCCAGCATTTT. This gives the protein CAWSGRDRGQPQHF.

Remarks on this clone: This specimen includes other DNA sequences encoding the same CDR3. The gene calls are TRBV28 and TRBJ2-7, with TRBD1 matching over 7 bases. CDR3 length: 13 residues. Per the germline V gene, CDR1 is MDHEN and CDR2 is SYDVKM. V trimming: 3 bases; J trimming: 3 bases; junction bases outside the gene matches: 2. CDR3: CASSFPGGYEQYF. CDR3 DNA sequence: TGTGCCAGCAGTTTTCCAGGGGGCTACGAGCAGTACTTC. Full variable domain (missing parts from reference TRBV28 and TRBJ2-7): DVKVTQSSRYLVKRTGEKVFLECVQDMDHENMFWYRQDPGLGLRLIYFSYDVKMKEKGDIPEGYSVSREKKERFSLILESASTNQTSMYLCASSFPGGYEQYFGPGTRLTVT.

The chain couples TRBV5-6 to TRBJ1-1; TRBD1 matches 7 bases. With 4 bases clipped from V and 6 bases from J, the junction kept 12 bases outside the gene matches. In germline, CDR1 is SGHDT, CDR2 YYEEEE. The CDR3 sequence is 15 residues long. The CDR3 bases are TGTGCCAGCAGCATCGGACAGGTTTTAACCGCTGAAGCTTTCTTT. Encoded protein: CASSIGQVLTAEAFF.

V gene TRBV28 combines with J gene TRBJ1-2; maybe TRBD1 (6 bases). Trimming shortened V by 7 bases and J by 5 bases, and 14 bases separated the two germline ends. Per germline, CDR1 MDHEN and CDR2 SYDVKM. The CDR3 length is 13 residues. The CDR3 nucleotides read TGTGCCAGCATTAAAGACAGGAGATATGGCTACACCTTC. This encodes CASIKDRRYGYTF.

The chain combines TRBV28 with TRBJ1-2; D might be TRBD1 (6 bases). The CDR3 is made up of 12 amino acids. In germline, CDR1 is MDHEN, CDR2 SYDVKM. Trimming stripped 6 bases from V and 7 bases from J, with 12 bases between. The CDR3, as DNA: TGTGCCAGCAGGGGGGGGGCCGCTGGCTACACCTTC. Translating it yields CASRGGAAGYTF.

V is TRBV18 and J is TRBJ1-2; D perhaps matches TRBD1 (5 bases). The V end lost 3 bases, the J end lost 0 bases, and 17 bases lay between the germline ends. Looked up from germline, CDR1 is KGHSH and CDR2 is LQKENI. The CDR3 spans 17 residues. CDR3: CASSPTPPTEANYGYTF. The DNA for the CDR3 is TGTGCCAGCTCACCCACGCCCCCGACAGAAGCTAACTATGGCTACACCTTC.

This rearrangement joins TRBV14 to TRBJ2-1, with D possibly called TRBD1 or TRBD2 (6 bases each). Germline CDR1 and CDR2: SGHDN and FVKESK. The CDR3 totals 17 residues. The V end was cut by 2 bases, the J end by 1 base, with 15 bases between. CDR3 coding DNA: TGTGCCAGCAGCCAATTTAGGGGGGCTACGTCCTACAATGAGCAGTTCTTC. Protein: CASSQFRGATSYNEQFF.

With regard to this clone: The identical CDR3 is also encoded by other nucleotide sequences in the sample. The V call is TRBV7-9, the J call TRBJ2-3, with D possibly TRBD1 on 5 matching bases. Looked up from germline, CDR1 is SEHNR and CDR2 is FQNEAQ (reference sequence). V lost 1 base and J 6 bases, leaving 8 bases between the germline ends. This CDR3 has 13 amino acids. DNA for the CDR3: TGTGCCAGCAGCTTAGTAGGGGCGGATACGCAGTATTTT. As protein: CASSLVGADTQYF.

This clone was recorded once. This chain links TRBV5-1 with TRBJ2-3; 7 bases align to TRBD1. With 3 bases clipped from V and 2 bases from J, the junction kept 6 bases outside the gene matches. The CDR3 has 15 amino acids. CDR1 SGHRS and CDR2 YFSETQ come from the germline V gene. For the CDR3, the DNA is TGCGCCAGCAGCTCACAGGGGCTAAACACAGATACGCAGTATTTT. Residues: CASSSQGLNTDTQYF.

This chain connects TRBV18 to TRBJ2-3; 10 bases map to TRBD2. The CDR3 sequence is 14 residues long. The V gene end was trimmed by 4 bases and the J gene end by 4 bases; junction bases not matched to a gene: 2. Germline V gene data show CDR1 as KGHSH and CDR2 as LQKENI. CDR3 residues: CASSLAGGADTQYF. The DNA of the CDR3 is TGTGCCAGCTCACTAGCGGGGGGCGCAGATACGCAGTATTTT. Full variable domain (remainder filled in from reference TRBV18 and TRBJ2-3): NAGVMQNPRHLVRRRGQEARLRCSPMKGHSHVYWYRQLPEEGLKFMVYLQKENIIDESGMPKERFSAEFPKEGPSILRIQQVVRGDSAAYFCASSLAGGADTQYFGPGTRLTVL.

The chain couples TRBV6-1 to TRBJ1-2, with D tentatively TRBD1 (5 bases). The V end was cut by 5 bases, the J end by 4 bases, with 11 bases between. Germline V gene lookup returns CDR1 MNHNS and CDR2 SASEGT. CDR3 size: 13 residues. In DNA, the CDR3 is TGTGCCAGCAGTATACAGGCCCTCTATGGCTACACCTTC. Translating it yields CASSIQALYGYTF.

This chain uses TRBV15 with TRBJ2-4; D possibly matches TRBD1 or TRBD2 (5 bases each). CDR3 length equals 16 residues. Germline V gene sequence: CDR1 LNHNV, CDR2 YYDKDF (reference sequence). Trimming shortened V by 5 bases and J by 1 base, and 15 bases separated the two germline ends. The CDR3 loop reads CATSPAGRGAKNIQYF. As DNA, the CDR3 is TGTGCCACCAGCCCTGCAGGGCGAGGGGCCAAAAACATTCAGTACTTC.